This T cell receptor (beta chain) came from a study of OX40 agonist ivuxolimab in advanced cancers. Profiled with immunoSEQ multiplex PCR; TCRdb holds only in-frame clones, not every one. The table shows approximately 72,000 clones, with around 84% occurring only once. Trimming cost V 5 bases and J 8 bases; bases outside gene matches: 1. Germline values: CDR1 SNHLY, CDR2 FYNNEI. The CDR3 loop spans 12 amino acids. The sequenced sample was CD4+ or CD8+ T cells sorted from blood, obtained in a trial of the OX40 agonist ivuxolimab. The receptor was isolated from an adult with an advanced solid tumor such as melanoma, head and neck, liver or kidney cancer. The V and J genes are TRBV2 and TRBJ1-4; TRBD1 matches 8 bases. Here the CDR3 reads CASSRQGEKLFF. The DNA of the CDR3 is TGTGCCAGCAGTCGACAGGGGGAAAAACTGTTTTTT.